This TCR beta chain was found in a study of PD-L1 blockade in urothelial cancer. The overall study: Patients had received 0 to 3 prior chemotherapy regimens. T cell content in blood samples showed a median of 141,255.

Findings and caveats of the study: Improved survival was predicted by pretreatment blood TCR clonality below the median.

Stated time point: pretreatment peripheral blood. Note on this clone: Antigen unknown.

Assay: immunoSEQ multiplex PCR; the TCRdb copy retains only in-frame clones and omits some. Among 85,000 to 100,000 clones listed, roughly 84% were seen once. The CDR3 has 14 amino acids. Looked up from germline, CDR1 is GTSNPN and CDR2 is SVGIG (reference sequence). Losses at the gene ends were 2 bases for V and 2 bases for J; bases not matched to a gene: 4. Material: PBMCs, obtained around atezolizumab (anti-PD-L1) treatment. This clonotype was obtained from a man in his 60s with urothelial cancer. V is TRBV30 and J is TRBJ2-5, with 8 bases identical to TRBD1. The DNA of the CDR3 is TGTGCCTGGAGTCCTGGACAGGGTCAAGAGACCCAGTACTTC. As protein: CAWSPGQGQETQYF.